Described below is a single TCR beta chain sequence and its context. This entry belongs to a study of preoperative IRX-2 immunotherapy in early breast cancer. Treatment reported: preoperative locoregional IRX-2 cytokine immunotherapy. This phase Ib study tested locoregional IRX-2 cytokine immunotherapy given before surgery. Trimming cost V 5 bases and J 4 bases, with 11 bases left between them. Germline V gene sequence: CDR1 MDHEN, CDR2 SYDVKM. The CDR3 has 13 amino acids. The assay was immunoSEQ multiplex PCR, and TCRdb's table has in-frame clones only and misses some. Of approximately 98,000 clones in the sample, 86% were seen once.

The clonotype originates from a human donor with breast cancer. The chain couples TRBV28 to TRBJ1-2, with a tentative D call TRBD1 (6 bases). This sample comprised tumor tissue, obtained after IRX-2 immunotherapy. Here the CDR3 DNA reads TGTGCCAGCAGTCCGATGGACAGCTATGGCTACACCTTC. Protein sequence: CASSPMDSYGYTF.